The 9 T cell receptor beta chains presented below share a single source sample, sequenced in a study of T cell clonotyping in hematopoietic cell transplantation. Profiling relied on immunoSEQ multiplex PCR, and the TCRdb table lists in-frame clones only, not all of them. Of 10,000 or so clones in the sample, over 75% were seen once. Sequenced material: peripheral blood mononuclear cells, taken 180 days after allogeneic stem cell transplant. These receptors were taken from a female patient aged 50 to 65 who had an allogeneic stem cell transplant from a related donor, so the T cells may come from the graft donor. Some clones in this sample may be carry-over from other donors' samples.

This clone was seen a single time. V is TRBV7-9 and J is TRBJ1-4, with D tentatively TRBD1 (5 bases). This CDR3 is built from 16 residues. CDR1 and CDR2 (germline): SEHNR, FQNEAQ (reference sequence). V was clipped by 1 base and J by 2 bases, with 11 bases between them. CDR3 sequence reads: CASSLDGGTTNEKLFF. As DNA, the CDR3 is TGTGCCAGCAGCTTAGATGGGGGGACGACTAATGAAAAACTGTTTTTT.

V gene TRBV7-3 combines with J gene TRBJ1-3, with 7 bases identical to TRBD1. V dropped 5 bases and J dropped 2; count of bases not matched to a gene: 9. The CDR3 covers 16 residues. Looked up from germline, CDR1 is SGHTA and CDR2 is FQGTGA. In DNA form, the CDR3 reads TGTGCCAGCAGCCAATTACCTCAGGGGGCTGGAAACACCATATATTTT. It codes for CASSQLPQGAGNTIYF.

In its sample, this clone was seen a few times. The chain employs TRBV7-9 and TRBJ1-5; 9 bases agree with TRBD1. Trimming at V came to 5 bases and at J to 2 bases, leaving 4 bases not matched to a gene. Germline CDR1 SEHNR, CDR2 FQNEAQ (reference sequence). This CDR3 comprises 15 residues. Here the CDR3 reads CASSLQGARNQPQHF. In nucleotides, the CDR3 is TGTGCCAGCAGCCTACAGGGGGCGCGCAATCAGCCCCAGCATTTT.

V gene TRBV30 combines with J gene TRBJ1-5; D possibly corresponds to TRBD1 (6 bases). This CDR3 has 17 amino acids. CDR1 and CDR2 (germline): GTSNPN, SVGIG (reference sequence). V was cut by 0 bases and J by 4 bases, with 19 bases left in between. For the CDR3, the DNA is TGTGCCTGGAGTGTACGGGCAGGGGCCCTTCGGAATCAGCCCCAGCATTTT. Its translation is CAWSVRAGALRNQPQHF.

This clone is medium-sized. The V gene is TRBV7-3, the J gene TRBJ1-2; 9 nucleotides agree with TRBD1. Germline V gene sequence: CDR1 SGHTA, CDR2 FQGTGA. The trim removed 5 bases at V and 0 bases at J, leaving 7 bases unmatched. This CDR3 region has 16 residues. The CDR3 is CASSPQGQGTNYGYTF. The CDR3 DNA is TGTGCCAGCAGCCCGCAGGGACAGGGTACTAACTATGGCTACACCTTC.

The chain is built from TRBV28 and TRBJ2-7; 9 bases map to TRBD1. The length of the CDR3 is 17 residues. CDR1 and CDR2 (germline): MDHEN, SYDVKM. V was clipped by 4 bases and J by 3 bases; unmatched bases: 13. The CDR3 DNA sequence: TGTGCCAGCAGTTCAACCGCCGGGACAGGGACTATCTACGAGCAGTACTTC. This encodes CASSSTAGTGTIYEQYF.

Within the sample, this clone is medium-sized. The J gene is TRBJ2-2, the V gene TRBV5-1, with 8 bases lining up with TRBD2. CDR3 size: 17 residues. The V and J ends lost 5 bases and 2 bases, in that order; junction bases with no gene match: 11. The V gene's germline CDR1 is SGHRS and CDR2 YFSETQ. CDR3 loop: CASSATKSGGNTGELFF. CDR3 nucleotide sequence: TGCGCCAGCAGTGCGACAAAGAGCGGGGGAAACACCGGGGAGCTGTTTTTT.

The chain carries TRBV6-9 and TRBJ2-7; 8 positions agree with TRBD2. Trimming took 10 bases from V and 0 from J; bases not matched to a gene: 14. Per germline, CDR1 MNHGY and CDR2 SVAAGI. The CDR3 consists of 16 residues. Written as DNA, the CDR3 is TGTGCCACCGAATCTATAAGCGGGGGCATCTCCTACGAGCAGTACTTC. As protein: CATESISGGISYEQYF.

The rearrangement links TRBV7-9 to TRBJ1-5; tentative D call: TRBD1 (6 bases). CDR1 and CDR2 from the germline V gene are SEHNR and FQNEAQ (reference sequence). The CDR3 is made up of 15 amino acids. With 5 bases removed from V and 4 bases from J, the gap between germline ends came to 15 bases. The CDR3 here is CASSTNGQPNQPQHF. Here the CDR3 DNA reads TGTGCCAGCAGCACAAACGGACAGCCGAATCAGCCCCAGCATTTT. The full variable domain, with the rest looked up from reference TRBV7-9 and TRBJ1-5, is DTGVSQNPRHKITKRGQNVTFRCDPISEHNRLYWYRQTLGQGPEFLTYFQNEAQLEKSRLLSDRFSAERPKGSFSTLEIQRTEQGDSAMYLCASSTNGQPNQPQHFGDGTRLSIL.